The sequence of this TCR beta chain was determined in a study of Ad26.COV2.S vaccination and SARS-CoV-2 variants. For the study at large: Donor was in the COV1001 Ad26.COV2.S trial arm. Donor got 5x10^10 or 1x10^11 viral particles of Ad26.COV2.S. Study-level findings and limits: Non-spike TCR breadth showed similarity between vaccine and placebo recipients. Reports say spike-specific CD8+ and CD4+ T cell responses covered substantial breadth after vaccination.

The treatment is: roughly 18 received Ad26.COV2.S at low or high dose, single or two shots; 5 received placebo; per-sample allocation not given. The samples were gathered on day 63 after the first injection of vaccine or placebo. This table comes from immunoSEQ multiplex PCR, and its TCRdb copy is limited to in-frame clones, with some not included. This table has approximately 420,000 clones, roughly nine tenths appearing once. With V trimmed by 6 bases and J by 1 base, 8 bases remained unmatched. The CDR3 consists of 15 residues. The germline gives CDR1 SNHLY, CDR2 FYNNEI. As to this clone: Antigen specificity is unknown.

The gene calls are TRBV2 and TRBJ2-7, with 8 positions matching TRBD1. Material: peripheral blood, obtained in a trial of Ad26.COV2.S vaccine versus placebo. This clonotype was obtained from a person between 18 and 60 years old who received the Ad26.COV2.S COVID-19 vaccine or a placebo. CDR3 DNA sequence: TGTGCCAGCAGGGACCTAGGACAGGGTTCCTACGAGCAGTACTTC. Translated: CASRDLGQGSYEQYF.